A single sample is the source of the 5 T cell receptor beta chains below, sequenced in a study of T cell repertoires in cytomegalovirus infection. No antigen has been assigned to these receptors. MiXCR was run by TCRdb on the reads, yielding one entry per CDR3 protein. This table has 900,000 to 950,000 distinct CDR3 sequences, approximately 32% appearing once. The material was cultured CD8+ T cells from PBMCs, obtained from culture after CMV antigen stimulation. The receptors originated from a human donor in good health (CMV status not recorded). Some clones in this sample may be carry-over from other donors' samples.

In this sample, this clonotype turned up a few times. The J gene is TRBJ1-5, the V gene TRBV6-1, with unresolved D. Between the trimmed V and J ends, which lost 2 bases and 4 bases, there was a span of 15 bases. Germline V lookup: CDR1 MNHNS, CDR2 SASEGT. The CDR3 sequence is 16 residues long. The CDR3 reads CASSEREEAFNQPQHF. The CDR3 coding sequence is TGTGCCAGCAGTGAAAGGGAGGAGGCGTTTAATCAGCCCCAGCATTTT.

In DNA form, the CDR3 reads TGTGCCAGCAGCCCGGACAGGGGGATAGCCAAAAACATTCAGTACTTC. Encoded protein: CASSPDRGIAKNIQYF. The genes are TRBV5-5 and TRBJ2-4; the match to TRBD1 covers 10 bases. The ends lost 4 bases at V and 0 bases at J; junction bases unmatched: 4. CDR1 is SGHKS and CDR2 is YYEKEE in the germline V gene (reference sequence). The CDR3 has 16 amino acids.

This clonotype was seen a handful of times. The rearrangement links TRBV19 to TRBJ2-3; weak D call: TRBD1 (8 bases). Germline V gene lookup returns CDR1 LNHDA and CDR2 SQIVND (reference sequence). Trimming shortened V by 4 bases and J by 4 bases, and 18 bases separated the two germline ends. This CDR3 spans 16 amino acids. The CDR3 nucleotides are TGTGCCAGTAGTACATCCAACAGGGGGGGCGCAGATACGCAGTATTTT. Translated, it gives CASSTSNRGGADTQYF.

The chain is built from TRBV27 and TRBJ1-1; the D is unclear. Germline V gene data show CDR1 as MNHEY and CDR2 as SMNVEV (reference sequence). The CDR3 is made up of 15 amino acids. Trimming removed 6 bases from V and 0 bases from J, with 14 bases in between. The CDR3 loop reads CASSLEGYMNTEAFF. For the CDR3, the DNA is TGTGCCAGCAGCCTTGAGGGATACATGAACACTGAAGCTTTCTTT.

Of note for this clonotype: Relative to the germline gene, one junction end is altered; a read error may explain this. This chain joins TRBV6-1 and TRBJ1-1; no clear D gene. Germline V gene lookup returns CDR1 MNHNS and CDR2 SASEGT. The CDR3 totals 9 residues. The CDR3 DNA reads TGTGCCAGCAGTGACTCGCAGAGCTTT. It specifies CASSDSQSF.